This T cell receptor (beta chain) emerged from a study of regulatory T cells in long-lasting Graves disease. Both iRepertoire HTBI primers and Arm-PCR of CDR3 regions were used to build the TCR beta libraries. From the multiplex PCR reads, TCRdb called clonotypes with MiXCR, one entry per CDR3 protein. The data show more than 450,000 distinct CDR3 sequences, more than 10% seen once. Documented time point: newly diagnosed GD, antithyroid drugs for less than 3 months. RNA isolated from PBMCs was used to make the TCR library. The authors diagnosed Graves' disease using American Thyroid Association guidelines. The source of the patients was an endocrinology department in Xi'an, China. The collection involved drawing around 10 milliliters of peripheral blood into EDTA tubes. This sample also belongs to another study, concerning T cells in Graves' hyperthyroidism and ophthalmopathy.

The sequence came from a young woman with Graves disease. Specimen: peripheral blood mononuclear cells (PBMCs), collected at new diagnosis, from a patient treated with antithyroid drugs.

CDR3 DNA sequence: TGTGCCAGTAGTGAAAACCCGAGTCCAGCGGGCCCTAGCACAGATACGCAGTATTTT. The encoded protein is CASSENPSPAGPSTDTQYF. The chain has TRBV19 and TRBJ2-3; TRBD2 might be the D (6 bases). V was cut by 5 bases and J by 0 bases, with 24 bases left in between. The CDR3 loop spans 19 amino acids. CDR1 is LNHDA and CDR2 is SQIVND in the germline V gene (reference sequence). Full variable domain (rest looked up from reference TRBV19 and TRBJ2-3): DGGITQSPKYLFRKEGQNVTLSCEQNLNHDAMYWYRQDPGQGLRLIYYSQIVNDFQKGDIAEGYSVSREKKESFPLTVTSAQKNPTAFYLCASSENPSPAGPSTDTQYFGPGTRLTVL.